This entry is about one T cell receptor (beta chain). Its antigen is not identified. The study ran its PCR with 60 Vbeta and 13 Jbeta primers. Sequencing was performed with immunoSEQ multiplex PCR; in TCRdb, only in-frame clones are kept and a portion is missing. Of over 150,000 clones in the sample, approximately 75% were seen once. The data stem from a study of cytomegalovirus exposure and HLA in healthy donors. Overall study findings and caveats: Immune exposure data for these donors was limited to CMV serostatus. In a later analysis, TCR association rates varied by HLA locus: DRB1 most, HLA-C fewest.

This CDR3 contains 16 residues. Germline-derived CDR1 and CDR2 are SGHRS and YFSETQ. V gave up 2 bases and J gave up 2 bases, with 16 bases separating them. Healthy bone marrow donors made up the cohort. Although they were nominally healthy when sampled, donors likely had unrecorded immune exposures. V is TRBV5-1 and J is TRBJ2-5, with D unclear. Sequenced material: PBMCs. This clonotype was obtained from a man in his late teens or twenties in good health and CMV-seronegative. CDR3 amino acids: CASSFTVGGTQETQYF. As DNA, the CDR3 is TGCGCCAGCAGCTTTACGGTCGGCGGAACACAAGAGACCCAGTACTTC.